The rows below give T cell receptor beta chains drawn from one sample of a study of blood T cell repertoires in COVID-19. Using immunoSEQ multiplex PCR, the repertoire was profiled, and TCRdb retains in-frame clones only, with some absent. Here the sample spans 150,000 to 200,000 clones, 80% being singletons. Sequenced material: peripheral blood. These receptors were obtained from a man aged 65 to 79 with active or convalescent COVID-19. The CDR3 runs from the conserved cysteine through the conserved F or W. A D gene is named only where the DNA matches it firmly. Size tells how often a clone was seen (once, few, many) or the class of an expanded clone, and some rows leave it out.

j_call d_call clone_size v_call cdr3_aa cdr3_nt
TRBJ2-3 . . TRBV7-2 CASSLVPGAITDTQYF TGTGCCAGCAGCTTAGTACCAGGGGCCATAACAGATACGCAGTATTTT
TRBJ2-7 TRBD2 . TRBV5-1 CASSLPPGGSYEQYF TGCGCCAGCAGCTTACCCCCGGGGGGCTCCTACGAGCAGTACTTC
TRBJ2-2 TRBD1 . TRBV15 CATSRTGGSNTGELFF TGTGCCACCAGCAGGACAGGGGGCTCTAACACCGGGGAGCTGTTTTTT
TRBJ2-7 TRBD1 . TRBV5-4 CASSLPGTGSEEQYF TGTGCCAGCAGCTTGCCCGGGACAGGGTCAGAAGAGCAGTACTTC
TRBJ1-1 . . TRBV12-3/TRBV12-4 CASIRGGDTEAFF TGTGCCAGCATACGGGGGGGCGACACTGAAGCTTTCTTT
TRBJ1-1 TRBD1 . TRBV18 CASSQGENTEAFF TGTGCCAGCTCCCAGGGGGAGAACACTGAAGCTTTCTTT
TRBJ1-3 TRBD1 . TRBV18 CASSWNPGGRGNTIYF TGTGCCAGCTCATGGAACCCAGGGGGCCGAGGAAACACCATATATTTT
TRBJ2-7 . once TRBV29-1 CSGGNDYEQYF TGCAGTGGGGGGAACGACTACGAGCAGTACTTC
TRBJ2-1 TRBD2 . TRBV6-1 CASSDGGGNYNEQFF TGTGCCAGCAGTGATGGGGGGGGGAACTACAATGAGCAGTTCTTC
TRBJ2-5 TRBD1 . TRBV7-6 CASSLIGTGEETQYF TGTGCCAGCAGCTTAATAGGGACAGGGGAAGAGACCCAGTACTTC
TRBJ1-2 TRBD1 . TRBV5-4 CASSSDRGPDGYTF TGTGCCAGCAGCTCGGACAGGGGGCCGGATGGCTACACCTTC
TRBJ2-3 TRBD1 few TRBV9 CASWTGDGTDTQYF TGTGCCAGCTGGACAGGGGATGGCACAGATACGCAGTATTTT
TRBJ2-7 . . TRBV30 CAWTASSYEQYF TGTGCCTGGACTGCCAGCTCCTACGAGCAGTACTTC
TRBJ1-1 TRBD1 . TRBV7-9 CASSLDPARGLNTEAFF TGTGCCAGCAGCCTGGACCCGGCCAGGGGGCTGAACACTGAAGCTTTCTTT
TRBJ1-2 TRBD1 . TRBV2 CASRPGQGKGYTF TGTGCCAGCAGGCCTGGACAGGGCAAAGGCTACACCTTC
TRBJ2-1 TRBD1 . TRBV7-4 CASTSSDRGLWAEQFF TGTGCCAGCACCTCGTCCGACAGGGGGCTGTGGGCTGAGCAGTTCTTC
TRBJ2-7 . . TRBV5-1 CASSPQGYEQYF TGCGCCAGCAGCCCACAGGGCTACGAGCAGTACTTC